The 22 T cell receptor beta chains listed next were all sequenced from one sample in a study of blood T cell repertoires in COVID-19. Assay used: immunoSEQ multiplex PCR; TCRdb lists only in-frame clones, some missing. This sample has about 200,000 clones, with roughly 80% found just once. Specimen: peripheral blood. The receptor source for this set is an elderly woman with acute or convalescent COVID-19.

The V call is TRBV4-2, the J call TRBJ2-7, with 8 nucleotides matching TRBD2. The CDR3 totals 16 residues. Germline-derived CDR1 and CDR2 are LGHNA and YNFKEQ. V was pared by 0 bases and J by 4 bases, with 8 bases of the junction left unmatched. The CDR3 sequence is CASSQDDSGGQYEQYF. CDR3 nucleotides: TGTGCCAGCAGCCAAGACGACTCGGGGGGGCAGTACGAGCAGTACTTC.

This chain's CDR3 is CASSPIARAGANTGELFF. CDR3 sequence (DNA): TGTGCCAGCTCACCAATCGCCCGGGCAGGGGCGAACACCGGGGAGCTGTTTTTT. The V call is TRBV18, the J call TRBJ2-2, with D maybe TRBD1 (6 bases). Germline CDR1 reads KGHSH; CDR2 reads LQKENI. Trimming removed 2 bases at V and 0 bases at J, with 16 bases between. The CDR3 totals 18 residues.

This clone was recorded once. V and J are TRBV18 and TRBJ1-5, with D tentatively TRBD1 (5 bases). Germline loops: CDR1 KGHSH, CDR2 LQKENI. The V gene lost 5 bases and the J gene lost 1 base, with 15 bases spanning the gap. The CDR3 runs to 16 residues. The CDR3 loop is CASSAGPRISNQPQHF. CDR3 sequence (DNA): TGTGCCAGCTCAGCGGGACCCAGGATCAGCAATCAGCCCCAGCATTTT.

The chain uses TRBV7-9 and TRBJ2-5; 11 nucleotides match TRBD1. The CDR3 consists of 17 residues. The germline V gene encodes CDR1 SEHNR and CDR2 FQNEAQ (reference sequence). V was pared by 1 base and J by 4 bases, with 8 bases of the junction left unmatched. DNA for the CDR3: TGTGCCAGCAGCTTAGGAGCAGGACAGGGGGCCGGAGAGACCCAGTACTTC. It encodes CASSLGAGQGAGETQYF.

The CDR3 coding sequence is TGCGCCAGCAGCCAAGATCATCCACTAGCGGGATTTGGGGAGCTGTTTTTT. This gives the protein CASSQDHPLAGFGELFF. The gene calls are TRBV4-1 and TRBJ2-2, with TRBD2 identical over 10 bases. From germline, CDR1 is MGHRA and CDR2 YSYEKL. The CDR3 is 17 residues long. V dropped 0 bases and J dropped 8; count of bases not matched to a gene: 9.

The chain links TRBV30 to TRBJ2-3, with 14 bases matching TRBD2. V lost 4 bases to trimming and J lost 6 bases; unmatched junction nucleotides: 3. The germline V gene encodes CDR1 GTSNPN and CDR2 SVGIG (reference sequence). The CDR3 loop spans 14 amino acids. CDR3 residues: CAWIRTSGGDTQYF. CDR3 in DNA: TGTGCCTGGATAAGGACTAGCGGGGGGGATACGCAGTATTTT. Full variable domain (outside the CDR3, taken from reference TRBV30 and TRBJ2-3): SQTIHQWPATLVQPVGSPLSLECTVEGTSNPNLYWYRQAAGRGLQLLFYSVGIGQISSEVPQNLSASRPQDRQFILSSKKLLLSDSGFYLCAWIRTSGGDTQYFGPGTRLTVL.

This clone was found once. The V call is TRBV5-1, the J call TRBJ2-3, with a tentative D call TRBD1 (7 bases). From germline, CDR1 is SGHRS and CDR2 YFSETQ. This CDR3 spans 14 amino acids. The V end lost 1 base, the J end lost 6 bases, and 12 bases lay between the germline ends. CDR3 sequence: CASSLQQGRDTQYF. In DNA form, the CDR3 reads TGCGCCAGCAGCTTGCAACAGGGGAGGGATACGCAGTATTTT.

The rearrangement links TRBV4-3 to TRBJ1-1; D possibly corresponds to TRBD1 (5 bases). V was trimmed by 6 bases and J by 4 bases, leaving 15 bases between them. The CDR3 loop spans 14 amino acids. Germline CDR1 reads LGHNA; CDR2 reads YSLEER. The CDR3 DNA reads as TGCGCCAGCAGTCCCGCGGGGGTCGGCACTGAAGCTTTCTTT. Translation: CASSPAGVGTEAFF.

The chain couples TRBV19 to TRBJ2-1, with 11 bases identical to TRBD2. The germline V gene has CDR1 LNHDA and CDR2 SQIVND (reference sequence). After removal of 1 base from V and 6 bases from J, the junction contained 5 bases not matched to a gene. This CDR3 spans 16 amino acids. The CDR3, as DNA: TGTGCCAGTAGTATAGTTGGGACTAGCGGAAGCAATGAGCAGTTCTTC. The encoded protein is CASSIVGTSGSNEQFF.

The chain combines TRBV5-4 with TRBJ2-7, with 9 bases that match TRBD2. With V trimmed by 4 bases and J by 5 bases, 13 bases remained unmatched. The CDR3 extends over 16 amino acids. Germline-derived CDR1 and CDR2 are SGHNT and YYREEE (reference sequence). CDR3 loop: CASSESGGRYFNEQYF. As DNA, the CDR3 is TGTGCCAGCAGCGAGAGCGGGGGGCGATATTTTAACGAGCAGTACTTC.

This clone was seen a handful of times. The CDR3 sequence is CASSRQGGDYGYTF. CDR3 nucleotide sequence: TGCGCCAGCAGCCGTCAGGGGGGCGACTATGGCTACACCTTC. The rearrangement joins TRBV4-3 to TRBJ1-2; TRBD1 matches 7 bases. V shed 4 bases, J shed 3 bases, and the junction held 5 bases outside the gene matches. The CDR3 consists of 14 residues. Germline V gene lookup returns CDR1 LGHNA and CDR2 YSLEER.

The chain employs TRBV18 and TRBJ1-1; D may be TRBD1 (5 bases). The ends were cut back, 7 bases at V and 1 base at J, with 13 bases in the middle. Germline lookup yields CDR1 KGHSH and CDR2 LQKENI. CDR3 length: 14 amino acids. CDR3: CASFTGGENTEAFF. The CDR3 region has the DNA TGTGCCAGCTTCACGGGGGGGGAGAACACTGAAGCTTTCTTT.

The sample holds a few counts of this clone. The V and J genes are TRBV18 and TRBJ2-7; 9 positions match TRBD2. Germline assignment: CDR1 KGHSH and CDR2 LQKENI. The CDR3 contains 16 residues. V was pared by 3 bases and J by 0 bases, with 6 bases of the junction left unmatched. The CDR3 region has the DNA TGTGCCAGCTCACCTACTACTAGCGGGTCCTCCTACGAGCAGTACTTC. Translation gives CASSPTTSGSSYEQYF.

The V call is TRBV5-5, the J call TRBJ2-1; TRBD1 matches at 9 bases. CDR3 length: 16 amino acids. Germline V gives CDR1 SGHKS, CDR2 YYEKEE (reference sequence). V shed 1 base and J 4 bases; nucleotides not matched to a gene: 6. The CDR3 sequence is CASSLNRGRGYNEQFF. CDR3 nucleotides: TGTGCCAGCAGCTTGAACAGGGGGCGCGGTTACAATGAGCAGTTCTTC.

The V call is TRBV5-1, the J call TRBJ2-3, with 8 bases lining up with TRBD1. In germline, CDR1 is SGHRS, CDR2 YFSETQ. The CDR3 loop spans 16 amino acids. V trimming: 6 bases; J trimming: 3 bases; junction bases outside the gene matches: 12. For the CDR3, the DNA is TGCGCCAGCAACGTGGAGCAGGGGGCTGTTACAGATACGCAGTATTTT. Its translation is CASNVEQGAVTDTQYF.

J is TRBJ1-2 and V is TRBV30, with D unclear. The CDR3 runs to 11 residues. Germline V gene lookup returns CDR1 GTSNPN and CDR2 SVGIG (reference sequence). Trimming removed 0 bases at V and 7 bases at J, with 6 bases between. CDR3 bases: TGTGCCTGGAGTGTAAACACTGGCTACACCTTC. Protein sequence: CAWSVNTGYTF.

Only a few counts were recorded for this clone. J is TRBJ2-2 and V is TRBV24-1; D perhaps matches TRBD1 (5 bases). The CDR3 has 16 amino acids. Germline assignment: CDR1 KGHDR and CDR2 SFDVKD. Trimming stripped 4 bases from V and 6 bases from J, with 17 bases between. The CDR3 nucleotides read TGTGCCACCAGTGACCTGGCAGGGAAGCGCGCCGGGGAGCTGTTTTTT. Translated: CATSDLAGKRAGELFF.

V and J are TRBV5-4 and TRBJ2-7; no clear D gene. CDR1 is SGHNT, CDR2 YYREEE, per germline (reference sequence). The CDR3 contains 16 residues. The V end lost 4 bases, the J end lost 0 bases, and 17 bases lay between the germline ends. The DNA for the CDR3 is TGTGCCAGCAGCCCGGTCCCCTCTGTGCCCTCCTACGAGCAGTACTTC. Amino acid sequence: CASSPVPSVPSYEQYF.

V and J are TRBV7-2 and TRBJ2-2; TRBD1 aligns across 10 bases. The CDR3 has 15 amino acids. Losses at the gene ends were 5 bases for V and 6 bases for J; bases not matched to a gene: 6. Germline values: CDR1 SGHTA, CDR2 FQGNSA. The DNA for the CDR3 is TGTGCCAGCAGCCTCGGGACAGGGGAATCCGGGGAGCTGTTTTTT. This encodes CASSLGTGESGELFF.

This clone has just one count. The chain employs TRBV7-9 and TRBJ2-3, with TRBD2 matching over 8 bases. CDR1 SEHNR and CDR2 FQNEAQ come from the germline V gene (reference sequence). This CDR3 is built from 16 residues. In DNA form, the CDR3 reads TGTTCGATCGAAGGGACTAGGAAATCTAGCACAGATACGCAGTATTTT. This encodes CSIEGTRKSSTDTQYF.

This chain connects TRBV7-6 to TRBJ1-4; the D gene is possibly TRBD1 (5 bases). The ends were cut back, 5 bases at V and 13 bases at J, with 11 bases in the middle. Per the germline V gene, CDR1 is SGHVS and CDR2 is FNYEAQ. The length of the CDR3 is 11 residues. CDR3 nucleotides: TGTGCCAGCAGCCCACTAAGGGGACTGTTTTTT. It codes for CASSPLRGLFF.

This sequence joins TRBV24-1 and TRBJ2-3, with TRBD1 identical over 9 bases. Losses at the gene ends were 3 bases for V and 3 bases for J; bases not matched to a gene: 9. Germline-derived CDR1 and CDR2 are KGHDR and SFDVKD. This CDR3 region has 17 residues. The CDR3 DNA reads as TGTGCCACCAGTGATAATCCCGGGACAGGGCGGACAGATACGCAGTATTTT. Its translation: CATSDNPGTGRTDTQYF.